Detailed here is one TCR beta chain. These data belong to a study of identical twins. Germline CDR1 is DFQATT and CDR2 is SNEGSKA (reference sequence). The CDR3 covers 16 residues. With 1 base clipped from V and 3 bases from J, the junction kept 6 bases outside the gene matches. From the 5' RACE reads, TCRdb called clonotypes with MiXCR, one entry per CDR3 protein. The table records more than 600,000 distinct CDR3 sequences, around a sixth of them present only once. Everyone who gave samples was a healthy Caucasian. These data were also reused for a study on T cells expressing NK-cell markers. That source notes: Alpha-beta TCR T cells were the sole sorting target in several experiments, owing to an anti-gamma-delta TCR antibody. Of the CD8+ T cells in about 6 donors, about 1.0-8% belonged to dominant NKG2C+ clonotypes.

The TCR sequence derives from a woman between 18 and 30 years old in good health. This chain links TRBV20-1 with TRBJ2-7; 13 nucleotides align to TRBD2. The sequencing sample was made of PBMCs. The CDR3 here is CSARAGTSGILYEQYF. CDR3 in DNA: TGCAGTGCTAGAGCTGGGACTAGCGGGATCCTCTACGAGCAGTACTTC.